These T cell receptor beta chains were read from a single sample in a study of cytomegalovirus exposure and HLA in healthy donors. The method was immunoSEQ multiplex PCR; TCRdb's version includes in-frame clones alone and lacks a portion of them. Here the sample spans some 310,000 clones, roughly 86% being singletons. The sample was PBMCs. The source of these receptors is a man aged 25-45 years in good health and CMV-seronegative. Both conserved end residues are part of each CDR3. The D gene is left open where the match is weak. Clone size is given for some rows only: seen once, a few or many times, or a class if the clone is expanded.

clone size: -
J gene: TRBJ1-4
D gene: -
V gene: TRBV30
CDR3 protein: CAWTPDPGEKLFF
CDR3 DNA: TGTGCCTGGACCCCGGACCCGGGGGAAAAACTGTTTTTT

clone size: -
J gene: TRBJ1-1
D gene: -
V gene: TRBV19
CDR3 protein: CASSRGTYTEAFF
CDR3 DNA: TGTGCCAGTAGTAGGGGGACTTACACTGAAGCTTTCTTT

clone size: -
J gene: TRBJ1-1
D gene: -
V gene: TRBV9
CDR3 protein: CASSVEGTLTEAFF
CDR3 DNA: TGTGCCAGCAGCGTAGAGGGGACACTCACTGAAGCTTTCTTT

clone size: -
J gene: TRBJ2-5
D gene: -
V gene: TRBV9
CDR3 protein: CASSTAPQGGGETQYF
CDR3 DNA: TGTGCCAGCAGCACAGCCCCACAGGGTGGGGGAGAGACCCAGTACTTC

clone size: -
J gene: TRBJ2-7
D gene: -
V gene: TRBV4-1
CDR3 protein: CASSHTGGVDEQYF
CDR3 DNA: TGCGCCAGCAGCCATACGGGGGGCGTCGACGAGCAGTACTTC

clone size: -
J gene: TRBJ1-2
D gene: -
V gene: TRBV4-3
CDR3 protein: CASSHNLATVPVYGYTF
CDR3 DNA: TGCGCCAGCAGCCACAACCTTGCGACAGTTCCGGTATATGGCTACACCTTC

clone size: -
J gene: TRBJ1-2
D gene: -
V gene: TRBV9
CDR3 protein: CASSQTGGGRNYGYTF
CDR3 DNA: TGTGCCAGCAGCCAAACCGGGGGGGGCAGGAACTATGGCTACACCTTC

clone size: -
J gene: TRBJ2-7
D gene: -
V gene: TRBV9
CDR3 protein: CASSVVGSTYEQYF
CDR3 DNA: TGTGCCAGCAGCGTAGTCGGTTCAACCTACGAGCAGTACTTC

clone size: -
J gene: TRBJ1-4
D gene: -
V gene: TRBV5-6
CDR3 protein: CASSFYGDATNEKLFF
CDR3 DNA: TGTGCCAGCAGCTTCTACGGAGATGCAACTAATGAAAAACTGTTTTTT

clone size: few
J gene: TRBJ2-5
D gene: -
V gene: TRBV6-6
CDR3 protein: CASRDRGRKTQYF
CDR3 DNA: TGTGCCAGCAGGGACCGAGGGAGGAAGACCCAGTACTTC

clone size: -
J gene: TRBJ1-3
D gene: -
V gene: TRBV5-1
CDR3 protein: CAGSLVAAGSGNTIYF
CDR3 DNA: TGCGCCGGCAGCTTGGTAGCGGCGGGCTCTGGAAACACCATATATTTT

clone size: -
J gene: TRBJ2-2
D gene: -
V gene: TRBV13
CDR3 protein: CASSFRAGELFF
CDR3 DNA: TGTGCCAGCAGCTTCCGAGCCGGGGAGCTGTTTTTT

clone size: -
J gene: TRBJ1-2
D gene: -
V gene: TRBV20-1
CDR3 protein: CSARVDYGYTF
CDR3 DNA: TGCAGTGCTAGAGTTGACTACGGCTACACCTTC

clone size: -
J gene: TRBJ2-3
D gene: TRBD1
V gene: TRBV19
CDR3 protein: CASSPRPGTGVGDTDTQYF
CDR3 DNA: TGTGCCAGTAGTCCTCGTCCCGGGACAGGGGTAGGGGACACAGATACGCAGTATTTT

clone size: -
J gene: TRBJ1-1
D gene: -
V gene: TRBV5-1
CDR3 protein: CASSIQGNTEAFF
CDR3 DNA: TGCGCCAGCAGCATACAGGGGAACACTGAAGCTTTCTTT

clone size: -
J gene: TRBJ1-2
D gene: -
V gene: TRBV6-5
CDR3 protein: CASSYSDRANYGYTF
CDR3 DNA: TGTGCCAGCAGTTACTCCGACAGAGCTAACTATGGCTACACCTTC

clone size: -
J gene: TRBJ2-1
D gene: TRBD1
V gene: TRBV6-6
CDR3 protein: CASSRGQGVGNEQFF
CDR3 DNA: TGTGCCAGCAGCCGAGGACAGGGGGTTGGCAATGAGCAGTTCTTC

clone size: -
J gene: TRBJ1-6
D gene: TRBD1
V gene: TRBV11-2
CDR3 protein: CASSLERTGNSPLHF
CDR3 DNA: TGTGCCAGCAGCTTAGAGCGGACAGGGAATTCACCCCTCCACTTT

clone size: -
J gene: TRBJ1-3
D gene: -
V gene: TRBV2
CDR3 protein: CASRWDTSGNTIYF
CDR3 DNA: TGTGCCAGCAGGTGGGACACCTCTGGAAACACCATATATTTT

clone size: -
J gene: TRBJ1-2
D gene: TRBD1
V gene: TRBV6-6
CDR3 protein: CASSLGQPNYGYTF
CDR3 DNA: TGTGCCAGCAGCCTGGGACAGCCCAACTATGGCTACACCTTC

clone size: -
J gene: TRBJ1-2
D gene: -
V gene: TRBV7-9
CDR3 protein: CASSLYQANYGYTF
CDR3 DNA: TGTGCCAGCAGCTTATATCAGGCAAACTATGGCTACACCTTC

clone size: -
J gene: TRBJ1-2
D gene: -
V gene: TRBV10-3
CDR3 protein: CAISEFEQGNYGYTF
CDR3 DNA: TGTGCCATCAGTGAATTTGAGCAGGGGAACTATGGCTACACCTTC

clone size: -
J gene: TRBJ2-7
D gene: TRBD2
V gene: TRBV6-5
CDR3 protein: CASRSQRGPSYEQYF
CDR3 DNA: TGTGCCAGCAGGTCTCAGCGGGGCCCCTCCTACGAGCAGTACTTC

clone size: -
J gene: TRBJ1-4
D gene: -
V gene: TRBV25-1
CDR3 protein: CASSINSGATNEKLFF
CDR3 DNA: TGTGCCAGCAGCATTAACTCGGGGGCAACTAATGAAAAACTGTTTTTT

clone size: -
J gene: TRBJ2-7
D gene: TRBD1
V gene: TRBV2
CDR3 protein: CASRGQGGVREQYF
CDR3 DNA: TGTGCCAGCAGGGGACAGGGAGGGGTAAGGGAGCAGTACTTC

clone size: -
J gene: TRBJ2-7
D gene: TRBD2
V gene: TRBV6-5
CDR3 protein: CASTLGGGGAYEQYF
CDR3 DNA: TGTGCCAGCACCCTTGGGGGCGGGGGGGCCTACGAGCAGTACTTC

clone size: few
J gene: TRBJ1-1
D gene: -
V gene: TRBV11-2
CDR3 protein: CASSLAGRGTEAFF
CDR3 DNA: TGTGCCAGCAGCCTTGCGGGACGGGGAACTGAAGCTTTCTTT

clone size: -
J gene: TRBJ2-1
D gene: -
V gene: TRBV6-4
CDR3 protein: CASSVEEGSYNEQFF
CDR3 DNA: TGTGCCAGCAGTGTGGAGGAGGGAAGCTACAATGAGCAGTTCTTC

clone size: -
J gene: TRBJ2-6
D gene: TRBD1
V gene: TRBV6-1
CDR3 protein: CASSEGTGGSGANVLTF
CDR3 DNA: TGTGCCAGCAGTGAAGGGACAGGGGGCTCTGGGGCCAACGTCCTGACTTTC

clone size: -
J gene: TRBJ1-1
D gene: TRBD1
V gene: TRBV19
CDR3 protein: CASRRNGQGLEAFF
CDR3 DNA: TGTGCCAGTAGGAGGAATGGACAGGGCCTTGAAGCTTTCTTT

clone size: -
J gene: TRBJ1-1
D gene: -
V gene: TRBV2
CDR3 protein: CATRDTLNTEAFF
CDR3 DNA: TGTGCCACCCGGGACACCTTGAACACTGAAGCTTTCTTT

clone size: -
J gene: TRBJ2-2
D gene: -
V gene: TRBV4-2
CDR3 protein: CASNLGGGGGELFF
CDR3 DNA: TGTGCCAGCAACCTAGGAGGGGGCGGCGGGGAGCTGTTTTTT

clone size: -
J gene: TRBJ1-1
D gene: -
V gene: TRBV6-5
CDR3 protein: CASSYDSRAGTEAFF
CDR3 DNA: TGTGCCAGCAGTTACGATAGCAGGGCAGGAACTGAAGCTTTCTTT

clone size: once
J gene: TRBJ1-6
D gene: -
V gene: TRBV12-5
CDR3 protein: CASGQVNNSPLHF
CDR3 DNA: TGTGCTAGTGGTCAGGTTAATAATTCACCCCTCCACTTT

clone size: -
J gene: TRBJ2-3
D gene: TRBD2
V gene: TRBV5-1
CDR3 protein: CASSLSKAGVIDTQYF
CDR3 DNA: TGCGCCAGCAGCTTGTCGAAAGCGGGGGTTATAGATACGCAGTATTTT

clone size: -
J gene: TRBJ2-2
D gene: TRBD2
V gene: TRBV4-1
CDR3 protein: CASSQAAGASGVTGELFF
CDR3 DNA: TGCGCCAGCAGCCAAGCAGCGGGGGCCTCCGGGGTCACCGGGGAGCTGTTTTTT

clone size: -
J gene: TRBJ2-7
D gene: TRBD1
V gene: TRBV5-1
CDR3 protein: CASSLSGGPADEQYF
CDR3 DNA: TGCGCCAGCAGCTTATCAGGGGGCCCCGCGGACGAGCAGTACTTC

clone size: -
J gene: TRBJ2-4
D gene: -
V gene: TRBV5-6
CDR3 protein: CASSRDISNIQYF
CDR3 DNA: TGTGCCAGCAGCCGGGACATATCAAACATTCAGTACTTC

clone size: once
J gene: TRBJ2-1
D gene: TRBD2
V gene: TRBV6-4
CDR3 protein: CASSVSGGASYNEQFF
CDR3 DNA: TGTGCCAGCAGCGTTAGCGGGGGGGCCTCTTACAATGAGCAGTTCTTC

clone size: -
J gene: TRBJ2-5
D gene: TRBD2
V gene: TRBV10-3
CDR3 protein: CAISDSRGGAGETQYF
CDR3 DNA: TGTGCCATCAGTGATAGCCGCGGGGGGGCAGGAGAGACCCAGTACTTC

clone size: -
J gene: TRBJ1-6
D gene: TRBD1
V gene: TRBV29-1
CDR3 protein: CSARTGYNSPLHF
CDR3 DNA: TGCAGCGCCCGGACAGGCTATAATTCACCCCTCCACTTT

clone size: -
J gene: TRBJ1-1
D gene: -
V gene: TRBV6-5
CDR3 protein: CASSYSNRGMGTEAFF
CDR3 DNA: TGTGCCAGCAGTTACTCGAACCGGGGTATGGGCACTGAAGCTTTCTTT

clone size: once
J gene: TRBJ1-1
D gene: TRBD1
V gene: TRBV6-1
CDR3 protein: CATQTGVSHLTEAFF
CDR3 DNA: TGTGCCACCCAAACAGGGGTTTCCCATCTCACTGAAGCTTTCTTT

clone size: -
J gene: TRBJ1-5
D gene: TRBD1
V gene: TRBV2
CDR3 protein: CASSPRGQAIWEVSNQPQHF
CDR3 DNA: TGTGCCAGCAGTCCCCGGGGACAGGCAATATGGGAGGTTAGCAATCAGCCCCAGCATTTT

clone size: -
J gene: TRBJ2-7
D gene: TRBD2
V gene: TRBV10-2
CDR3 protein: CASSYSSGGATEQYF
CDR3 DNA: TGCGCCAGCAGTTATTCTAGCGGGGGGGCGACCGAGCAGTACTTC

clone size: -
J gene: TRBJ2-6
D gene: -
V gene: TRBV5-6
CDR3 protein: CASSFGGANVLTF
CDR3 DNA: TGTGCCAGCAGCTTCGGTGGGGCCAACGTCCTGACTTTC

clone size: -
J gene: TRBJ2-1
D gene: TRBD2
V gene: TRBV5-4
CDR3 protein: CASSWGGLRGSYNEQFF
CDR3 DNA: TGTGCCAGCAGTTGGGGGGGATTGAGGGGCTCCTACAATGAGCAGTTCTTC

clone size: -
J gene: TRBJ2-7
D gene: -
V gene: TRBV11-2
CDR3 protein: CASSLNPGSSYEQYF
CDR3 DNA: TGTGCCAGCAGCCTGAACCCGGGGAGCTCCTACGAGCAGTACTTC

clone size: few
J gene: TRBJ1-5
D gene: -
V gene: TRBV19
CDR3 protein: CASSRVGGVNQPQHF
CDR3 DNA: TGTGCCAGTAGTCGAGTGGGCGGGGTCAATCAGCCCCAGCATTTT

clone size: few
J gene: TRBJ2-7
D gene: -
V gene: TRBV19
CDR3 protein: CASSVWDFPYEQYF
CDR3 DNA: TGTGCCAGTAGTGTATGGGACTTCCCCTACGAGCAGTACTTC

clone size: -
J gene: TRBJ2-7
D gene: TRBD1
V gene: TRBV10-1
CDR3 protein: CASTGTGDEQYF
CDR3 DNA: TGCGCCAGCACTGGGACAGGGGACGAGCAGTACTTC

clone size: -
J gene: TRBJ1-4
D gene: TRBD1
V gene: TRBV5-4
CDR3 protein: CASRGQGVGEKLFF
CDR3 DNA: TGTGCCAGCAGAGGACAGGGTGTTGGTGAAAAACTGTTTTTT

clone size: -
J gene: TRBJ2-2
D gene: -
V gene: TRBV19
CDR3 protein: CASSIDPPDTGELFF
CDR3 DNA: TGTGCCAGTAGTATAGATCCCCCAGACACCGGGGAGCTGTTTTTT

clone size: -
J gene: TRBJ1-2
D gene: -
V gene: TRBV27
CDR3 protein: CASSFRGNYGYTF
CDR3 DNA: TGTGCCAGCAGTTTCCGGGGGAACTATGGCTACACCTTC

clone size: -
J gene: TRBJ1-1
D gene: -
V gene: TRBV7-2
CDR3 protein: CASSSPTSPEAFF
CDR3 DNA: TGTGCCAGCAGCTCCCCAACGAGTCCGGAAGCTTTCTTT

clone size: -
J gene: TRBJ1-5
D gene: TRBD1
V gene: TRBV30
CDR3 protein: CAWSVGQGGQPQHF
CDR3 DNA: TGTGCCTGGAGTGTAGGACAGGGAGGGCAGCCCCAGCATTTT

clone size: -
J gene: TRBJ2-1
D gene: -
V gene: TRBV9
CDR3 protein: CASSVGNRGARSGLEQFF
CDR3 DNA: TGTGCCAGCAGCGTAGGAAATAGGGGTGCTAGGTCTGGGCTTGAGCAGTTCTTC

clone size: -
J gene: TRBJ2-2
D gene: TRBD1
V gene: TRBV9
CDR3 protein: CASSVDRGVNTGELFF
CDR3 DNA: TGTGCCAGCAGCGTAGACAGGGGGGTGAACACCGGGGAGCTGTTTTTT

clone size: -
J gene: TRBJ1-5
D gene: -
V gene: TRBV4-1
CDR3 protein: CASSQRGLGNQPQHF
CDR3 DNA: TGCGCCAGCAGCCAACGAGGGTTGGGCAATCAGCCCCAGCATTTT

clone size: -
J gene: TRBJ1-5
D gene: -
V gene: TRBV6-6
CDR3 protein: CASSYDSDSNQPQHF
CDR3 DNA: TGTGCCAGCAGTTACGACAGCGATAGCAATCAGCCCCAGCATTTT